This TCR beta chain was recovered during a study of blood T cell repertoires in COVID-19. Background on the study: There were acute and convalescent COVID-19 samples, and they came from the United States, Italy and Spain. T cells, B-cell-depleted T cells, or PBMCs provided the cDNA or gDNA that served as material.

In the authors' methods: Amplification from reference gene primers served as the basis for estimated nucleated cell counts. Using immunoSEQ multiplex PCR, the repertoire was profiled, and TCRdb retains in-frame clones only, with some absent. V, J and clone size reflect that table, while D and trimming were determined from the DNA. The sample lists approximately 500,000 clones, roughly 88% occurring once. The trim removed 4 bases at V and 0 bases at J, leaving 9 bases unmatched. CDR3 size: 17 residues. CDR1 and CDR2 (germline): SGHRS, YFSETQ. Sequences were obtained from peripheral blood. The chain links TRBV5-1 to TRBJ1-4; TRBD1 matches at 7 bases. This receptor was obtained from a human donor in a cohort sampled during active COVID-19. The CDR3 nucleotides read TGCGCCAGCAGCCTACGGGACAGAACTGCAACTAATGAAAAACTGTTTTTT. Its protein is CASSLRDRTATNEKLFF.